One sample yielded the 12 T cell receptor beta chains listed below, sequenced in a study of CD8 T cells in Susac syndrome. Random-hexamer reverse transcription was applied to about 0.5 to 1 ug RNA. TCRdb re-called the immunoSEQ multiplex PCR reads with MiXCR, one entry per CDR3 protein. Of approximately 120,000 distinct CDR3 sequences detected, about nine tenths appear once; the ten largest clones hold 0.14%. The sample was CD4+ T cells from PBMCs. These receptors were taken from a human donor in good health.

The CDR3 protein is CASSLPHRRGPYYEQYF. The CDR3 DNA is TGTGCCAGCAGTTTACCCCATCGACGGGGTCCATACTACGAGCAGTACTTC. The genes are TRBV12-3 or TRBV12-4 and TRBJ2-7, with D perhaps TRBD2 (5 bases). The ends were cut back, 2 bases at V and 3 bases at J, with 20 bases in the middle. CDR3 length: 17 residues.

The CDR3 DNA follows: TGTGCCAGCAGTTCGGGACAAAGCACAGATACGCAGTATTTT. It is translated as CASSSGQSTDTQYF. This chain links TRBV12-3 or TRBV12-4 with TRBJ2-3, with D possibly matching TRBD1 (6 bases). Trimming stripped 4 bases from V and 0 bases from J, with 8 bases between. The CDR3 extends over 14 amino acids.

The V call is TRBV5-1, the J call TRBJ2-3; D is perhaps TRBD2 (5 bases). Trimming cost V 0 bases and J 1 base, with 30 bases left between them. The CDR3 runs to 22 residues. The germline gives CDR1 SGHRS, CDR2 YFSETQ. The CDR3 nucleotides read TGCGCCAGCAGCTTGGGGAGGATCGCCTTGGTATTTGGGGATGATGGCACAGATACGCAGTATTTT. Translated: CASSLGRIALVFGDDGTDTQYF.

This clonotype was seen only a few times. This rearrangement joins TRBV27 to TRBJ2-3; TRBD1 agrees at 7 bases. Germline CDR1 reads MNHEY; CDR2 reads SMNVEV (reference sequence). Trimming took 3 bases from V and 3 from J; bases not matched to a gene: 3. The CDR3 contains 14 residues. CDR3 sequence: CASSFYRGTDTQYF. The DNA of the CDR3 is TGTGCCAGCAGTTTCTACAGGGGTACAGATACGCAGTATTTT.

This clonotype was seen just once. This chain joins TRBV5-1 and TRBJ2-5, with TRBD2 matching over 8 bases. Germline V gene lookup returns CDR1 SGHRS and CDR2 YFSETQ. Trimming cost V 0 bases and J 1 base; bases outside gene matches: 11. This CDR3 spans 18 amino acids. This CDR3 reads CASSLDPAGVGRQETQYF. The CDR3 DNA reads as TGCGCCAGCAGCTTGGACCCAGCGGGGGTCGGTCGCCAAGAGACCCAGTACTTC. Combining the CDR3 with reference TRBV5-1 and TRBJ2-5 gives the whole variable domain KAGVTQTPRYLIKTRGQQVTLSCSPISGHRSVSWYQQTPGQGLQFLFEYFSETQRNKGNFPGRFSGRQFSNSRSEMNVSTLELGDSALYLCASSLDPAGVGRQETQYFGPGTRLLVL.

CDR3 bases: TGTGCCAGCAGCTTAGGGGCGGGAGTGTCTTACGAGCAGTACTTC. Translating it yields CASSLGAGVSYEQYF. This chain joins TRBV13 and TRBJ2-7, with 7 nucleotides matching TRBD2. The CDR3 spans 15 residues. Germline V gene data show CDR1 as PRHDT and CDR2 as FYEKMQ (reference sequence). The J segment lost 4 bases and the V segment lost 0 bases, leaving 6 bases of the junction unmatched. Using reference TRBV13 and TRBJ2-7 for the parts outside the CDR3, the full variable domain is AAGVIQSPRHLIKEKRETATLKCYPIPRHDTVYWYQQGPGQDPQFLISFYEKMQSDKGSIPDRFSAQQFSDYHSELNMSSLELGDSALYFCASSLGAGVSYEQYFGPGTRLTVT.

V gene TRBV5-1 combines with J gene TRBJ2-2, with 7 bases aligning to TRBD1. The germline CDR1 and CDR2 sequences are SGHRS and YFSETQ. The CDR3 covers 15 residues. Germline trimming cut 3 bases from V and 2 bases from J; bases unmatched to any gene: 4. The CDR3 region has the DNA TGCGCCAGCAGCTCGGACAGGTCAAACACCGGGGAGCTGTTTTTT. Amino acid sequence: CASSSDRSNTGELFF.

This rearrangement joins TRBV7-8 to TRBJ1-6; tentative D call: TRBD1 (6 bases). V lost 5 bases, J lost 4 bases, and 30 bases lay in between. Germline CDR1 and CDR2: SGHVS and FQNEAQ. The CDR3 sequence is 21 residues long. The CDR3 region has the DNA TGTGCCAGCAGCAAGACCCCTCGCCAGGGGAGAATGTTAGCTTATAATTCACCCCTCCACTTT. Amino acid sequence: CASSKTPRQGRMLAYNSPLHF.

The chain links TRBV7-8 to TRBJ2-7; D gene unclear. The V gene's germline CDR1 is SGHVS and CDR2 FQNEAQ. V lost 0 bases, J lost 4 bases, and 7 bases lay in between. This CDR3 comprises 13 residues. The DNA for the CDR3 is TGTGCCAGCAGCTTAGCGAACGGATACGAGCAGTACTTC. It is translated as CASSLANGYEQYF. The variable domain in full, completed from reference TRBV7-8 and TRBJ2-7, reads GAGVSQSPRYKVAKRGQDVALRCDPISGHVSLFWYQQALGQGPEFLTYFQNEAQLDKSGLPSDRFFAERPEGSVSTLKIQRTQQEDSAVYLCASSLANGYEQYFGPGTRLTVT.

The chain uses TRBV6-5 and TRBJ2-7; 7 bases line up with TRBD1. The V gene end was trimmed by 0 bases and the J gene end by 2 bases; junction bases not matched to a gene: 4. The length of the CDR3 is 15 residues. Germline V CDR1 and CDR2: MNHEY, SVGAGI. For the CDR3, the DNA is TGTGCCAGCAGTTACTCACGGGACAGACCCTACGAGCAGTACTTC. This codes for CASSYSRDRPYEQYF.

A few counts support this clonotype. J is TRBJ1-2 and V is TRBV10-3, with D tentatively TRBD1 (5 bases). Germline lookup yields CDR1 ENHRY and CDR2 SYGVKD. Trimming shortened V by 0 bases and J by 4 bases, and 12 bases separated the two germline ends. The CDR3 loop spans 15 amino acids. The CDR3, as DNA: TGTGCCATCAGTGAGTCGGCAACAGGTCCCTATGGCTACACCTTC. It specifies CAISESATGPYGYTF.

This clonotype was seen a handful of times. The chain combines TRBV9 with TRBJ2-1, with 7 bases that match TRBD2. Looked up from germline, CDR1 is SGDLS and CDR2 is YYNGEE. CDR3 length equals 13 residues. V was clipped by 4 bases and J by 9 bases; unmatched bases: 7. The CDR3 here is CASSPGRAIEQFF. CDR3 nucleotides: TGTGCCAGCAGCCCAGGGAGGGCGATTGAGCAGTTCTTC.